These T cell receptor beta chains were read from a single sample in a study of regulatory T cells in long-lasting Graves disease. One entry per CDR3 protein, called by TCRdb with MiXCR from the multiplex PCR reads. The data show roughly 490,000 distinct CDR3 sequences, with around a fifth seen just once and about an eighth held by the top ten. Sequencing used peripheral blood mononuclear cells (PBMCs), obtained when the disease was refractory, from a patient treated with antithyroid drugs. These receptors were taken from a female donor with Graves disease. Both conserved end residues are part of each CDR3. A D gene is named only where the DNA matches it firmly. Clone size appears in some rows only: once, few, many, or a class for an expanded clone.

J gene | CDR3 length | clone size | V gene | D gene | CDR3 protein | CDR3 DNA
TRBJ1-2 | 13 | once | TRBV29-1 | - | CSVEEWANYDYTF | TGCAGCGTTGAAGAATGGGCTAACTATGACTACACCTTC
TRBJ2-7 | 14 | many | TRBV7-9 | TRBD2 | CASSSPGSGGEQYF | TGTGCCAGCAGCTCTCCTGGATCGGGGGGCGAGCAGTACTTC
TRBJ1-2 | 14 | many | TRBV19 | - | CASSPRGDIDGYTF | TGTGCCAGTAGCCCACGGGGCGACATAGATGGCTACACCTTC
TRBJ2-3 | 10 | - | TRBV2 | - | CASTAGQFYF | TGTGCCAGCACTGCGGGACAATTTTATTTT
TRBJ1-2 | 14 | many | TRBV2 | - | CASSGKGTNYGYTF | TGTGCCAGCAGTGGGAAGGGCACTAACTATGGCTACACCTTC
TRBJ1-1 | 15 | many | TRBV7-2 | - | CASSLSPGVVAEAFF | TGTGCCAGCAGCTTATCGCCAGGGGTGGTAGCTGAAGCTTTCTTT
TRBJ2-1 | 16 | - | TRBV7-2 | TRBD2 | CASSLGLAGAYNEQFF | TGTGCCAGCAGCTTAGGACTAGCGGGGGCCTACAATGAGCAGTTCTTC
TRBJ1-2 | 12 | many | TRBV12-3/TRBV12-4 | - | CASSSGGRGYTF | TGTGCCAGCAGTTCGGGGGGCAGGGGCTACACCTTC
TRBJ2-7 | 16 | few | TRBV20-1 | TRBD2 | CSASWSSGDRSYEQYF | TGCAGTGCTAGTTGGTCTAGCGGGGACCGTTCCTACGAGCAGTACTTC
TRBJ1-4 | 14 | few | TRBV7-2 | - | CASSLRGVDEKLFF | TGTGCCAGCAGCCTACGAGGCGTGGATGAAAAACTGTTTTTT
TRBJ2-1 | 17 | many | TRBV9 | TRBD1 | CASSVVGTGTNYNEQFF | TGTGCCAGCAGCGTAGTGGGGACAGGGACAAATTACAATGAGCAGTTCTTC
TRBJ1-1 | 15 | - | TRBV5-1 | - | CASSVPQGLDTEAFF | TGCGCCAGCAGCGTCCCGCAAGGGTTAGACACTGAAGCTTTCTTT
TRBJ2-7 | 14 | - | TRBV7-9 | TRBD1 | CASGLGTASYEQYF | TGTGCCAGCGGCCTTGGGACAGCCTCCTACGAGCAGTACTTC
TRBJ1-6 | 20 | - | TRBV30 | TRBD1 | CAWSVTGTGGSSSYNSPLHF | TGTGCCTGGAGTGTGACCGGGACAGGGGGCTCGAGCTCCTATAATTCACCCCTCCACTTT
TRBJ2-5 | 14 | - | TRBV3-1 | TRBD2 | CASSLSGSEETQYF | TGTGCCAGCAGCCTTAGCGGGAGCGAAGAGACCCAGTACTTC
TRBJ2-5 | 15 | many | TRBV11-2 | TRBD2 | CASSFPLAGGETQYF | TGTGCCAGCAGCTTCCCCCTAGCGGGTGGAGAGACCCAGTACTTC
TRBJ1-4 | 14 | few | TRBV30 | - | CAWSSKATNEKLFF | TGTGCCTGGAGTAGTAAGGCAACTAATGAAAAACTGTTTTTT
TRBJ2-5 | 14 | many | TRBV5-4 | TRBD2 | CASSKTSVQETQYF | TGTGCCAGCAGCAAGACTAGCGTGCAAGAGACCCAGTACTTC
TRBJ2-7 | 14 | few | TRBV7-3 | TRBD1 | CASSRGQFPYEQYF | TGTGCCAGCAGCCGGGGACAGTTCCCCTACGAGCAGTACTTC
TRBJ2-7 | 14 | few | TRBV20-1 | TRBD1 | CSARPTGQYHEQYF | TGCAGTGCTAGACCAACGGGACAGTACCACGAGCAGTACTTC
TRBJ1-5 | 14 | - | TRBV10-2 | - | CASRSRDSNQPQHF | TGCGCCAGCAGGAGCAGGGATAGCAATCAGCCCCAGCATTTT
TRBJ1-2 | 17 | - | TRBV2 | - | CASSPVGGPRFDYGYTF | TGTGCCAGCTCACCGGTTGGAGGGCCCCGCTTCGACTATGGCTACACCTTC
TRBJ2-5 | 15 | many | TRBV28 | TRBD1 | CEGFRDRGFQETQYF | TGTGAGGGTTTCCGGGACAGGGGGTTTCAAGAGACCCAGTACTTC
TRBJ2-5 | 13 | - | TRBV5-1 | - | CASSFRDGETQYF | TGCGCCAGCAGCTTTAGGGACGGGGAGACCCAGTACTTC
TRBJ1-2 | 16 | - | TRBV7-3 | TRBD1 | CASSSQPGQGTYGYTF | TGTGCCAGCAGCTCCCAACCGGGACAGGGTACCTATGGCTACACCTTC
TRBJ1-1 | 15 | - | TRBV27 | TRBD1 | CASSFSTGMNTEAFF | TGTGCCAGCAGTTTTTCGACAGGGATGAACACTGAAGCTTTCTTT
TRBJ1-2 | 14 | many | TRBV2 | TRBD1 | CASSQRDSNYGYTF | TGTGCCAGCAGCCAAAGGGACAGTAACTATGGCTACACCTTC
TRBJ2-7 | 11 | many | TRBV12-3/TRBV12-4 | - | CASSSSSEQYF | TGTGCCAGCAGTTCATCTAGCGAGCAGTACTTC
TRBJ1-1 | 14 | many | TRBV11-2 | - | CASSAPLKNTEAFF | TGTGCCAGCAGCGCCCCACTTAAGAACACTGAAGCTTTCTTT
TRBJ1-5 | 15 | - | TRBV5-5 | - | CASSFAGQGNQPQHF | TGTGCCAGCAGCTTTGCGGGGCAAGGCAATCAGCCCCAGCATTTT
TRBJ1-5 | 15 | many | TRBV2 | - | CASSEDFIAHQPQHF | TGTGCCAGCAGTGAGGATTTCATCGCCCATCAGCCCCAGCATTTT
TRBJ2-7 | 13 | - | TRBV5-1 | TRBD2 | CASRTSGRSEQYF | TGCGCCAGCCGGACTAGCGGGAGGAGCGAGCAGTACTTC
TRBJ2-7 | 16 | - | TRBV6-6 | TRBD1 | CASSYSTAWTGDEQYF | TGTGCCAGCAGTTACTCGACAGCTTGGACAGGGGACGAGCAGTACTTC
TRBJ2-1 | 13 | - | TRBV19 | TRBD2 | CASRGLERNEQFF | TGTGCCAGTAGAGGACTAGAGAGGAATGAGCAGTTCTTC
TRBJ1-6 | 15 | few | TRBV6-5 | - | CASSSGGGRNSPLHF | TGTGCCAGCAGTTCTGGGGGGGGGCGGAATTCACCCCTCCACTTT
TRBJ1-4 | 12 | - | TRBV27 | - | CASSQPSEKLFF | TGTGCCAGCAGTCAGCCTTCCGAAAAACTGTTTTTT
TRBJ2-5 | 14 | many | TRBV6-5 | - | CASSSADSQETQYF | TGTGCCAGCAGTTCCGCAGACAGCCAAGAGACCCAGTACTTC
TRBJ1-6 | 15 | many | TRBV28 | TRBD1 | CASSLSGTDNSPLHF | TGTGCCAGCAGTTTATCCGGGACAGATAATTCACCCCTCCACTTT
TRBJ1-2 | 14 | many | TRBV20-1 | - | CSADLQGIETGYTF | TGCAGTGCCGATTTACAGGGTATAGAGACGGGCTACACCTTC
TRBJ2-3 | 14 | - | TRBV28 | - | CASSHGGPTDTQYF | TGTGCCAGCAGTCATGGGGGGCCCACAGATACGCAGTATTTT